This TCR beta chain was captured by sequencing in a study of T cells expressing NK-cell markers. This CDR3 spans 14 amino acids. CDR1 MNHEY and CDR2 SVGAGI come from the germline V gene. TCRdb re-analyzed the 5' RACE reads; it lists each CDR3 protein once, without DNA. In all, the sample yields 400,000 to 450,000 distinct CDR3 sequences. J is TRBJ1-1 and V is TRBV6-5. The source of this sequence is a woman aged 18-69 years in good health. The material sequenced was blood T cells: a sorted CD56 or NKG2C T cell subset, CD4+ or CD8+ T cells, or bulk PBMC T cells (not recorded which). The CDR3 protein is CASSYRGRATEAFF.